Detailed here is one TCR beta chain. This record comes from a study of identical twins. TCRdb ran MiXCR on the 5' RACE reads and lists one entry per CDR3 protein. This sample carries around 1.7 million distinct CDR3 sequences, 25% to 35% of them seen once, and the ten largest clones take 0.25% to 0.3%. After removal of 7 bases from V and 2 bases from J, the junction contained 4 bases not matched to a gene. The CDR3 runs 14 residues. This clonotype originated in a newborn girl in good health. Source material: cord blood. The chain links TRBV12-3 or TRBV12-4 to TRBJ2-7, with 11 bases aligning to TRBD1. The CDR3 nucleotides read TGTGCCAGCACCGCGGGACAGGGGGCCTACGAGCAGTACTTC. Translation: CASTAGQGAYEQYF.